A single sample gave rise to the 5 T cell receptor beta chains below, sequenced in a study of technical replicates of blood from several donors. TCRdb keeps only in-frame clones here, not all; method: immunoSEQ multiplex PCR. Seen here are 85,000 to 100,000 clones, under 97% observed once, and the top ten hold over 0.2%. The sequencing input was T cells isolated from PBMCs. These receptors were taken from a human donor in good health.

The table lists this clone with a count of one. The chain links TRBV4-1 to TRBJ2-5; 10 bases line up with TRBD1. Germline CDR1 is MGHRA and CDR2 is YSYEKL. This CDR3 is built from 16 residues. The V and J ends lost 4 bases and 5 bases, in that order; junction bases with no gene match: 10. Here the CDR3 reads CASSPDRGFPWETQYF. The DNA for the CDR3 is TGCGCCAGCAGCCCGGACAGGGGGTTTCCTTGGGAGACCCAGTACTTC.

The chain uses TRBV19 and TRBJ1-2; 9 nucleotides align to TRBD1. The J segment lost 5 bases and the V segment lost 3 bases, leaving 7 bases of the junction unmatched. Germline V gene lookup returns CDR1 LNHDA and CDR2 SQIVND (reference sequence). The CDR3 runs 15 residues. The CDR3 loop reads CASSMGAQGAYGYTF. In DNA form, the CDR3 reads TGTGCCAGTAGTATGGGGGCACAGGGGGCGTATGGCTACACCTTC.

V usage is TRBV19 and J usage is TRBJ2-7, with TRBD1 identical over 7 bases. Germline V gene sequence: CDR1 LNHDA, CDR2 SQIVND (reference sequence). This CDR3 is built from 14 residues. J was trimmed by 3 bases and V by 3 bases; bases with no gene match: 5. CDR3 amino acids: CASSIVTGDYEQYF. CDR3 sequence (DNA): TGTGCCAGTAGTATCGTTACAGGGGACTACGAGCAGTACTTC.

The J gene is TRBJ1-2, the V gene TRBV15; possible D gene TRBD1, 5 bases. V lost 0 bases, J lost 7 bases, and 6 bases lay in between. The CDR3 has 12 amino acids. Germline lookup yields CDR1 LNHNV and CDR2 YYDKDF (reference sequence). The CDR3 spells CATSRERGGYTF. For the CDR3, the DNA is TGTGCCACCAGCAGAGAAAGGGGTGGCTACACCTTC.

This clone was observed a single time. The V and J genes are TRBV19 and TRBJ1-2; D is uncertain. The germline V gene encodes CDR1 LNHDA and CDR2 SQIVND (reference sequence). The CDR3 has 11 amino acids. Trimming pared 5 bases from V and 6 bases from J, leaving 7 bases between. In nucleotides, the CDR3 is TGTGCCAGTAGTTTCGGAGATGGCTACACCTTC. Translating gives CASSFGDGYTF.